The text below deals with one TCR beta chain. Per germline, CDR1 MNHNS and CDR2 SASEGT. V lost 2 bases and J lost 1, with 18 bases in between. This CDR3 region has 18 residues. This sample is part of a study of blood T cell repertoires in COVID-19. Study at large: The samples span acute and convalescent COVID-19 from the United States, Italy and Spain. PBMCs, B-cell-depleted T cells, or T cells were the source of the cDNA or gDNA that made up the material.

In the original processing: Researchers report that nucleated cell counts were estimated from reference gene primer amplification. Clones were sequenced by immunoSEQ multiplex PCR, and TCRdb holds only the in-frame ones, with some missing. D and trimming come from the DNA, and the V and J calls and clone size come from that table. Here the sample spans about 74,000 clones, 85% to 90% being singletons. This chain connects TRBV6-1 to TRBJ1-5; TRBD1 is a possible D gene (5 bases). Specimen: peripheral blood. The clonotype was recovered from an elderly woman with active or convalescent COVID-19. The CDR3 bases are TGTGCCAGCAGTGAAAATTTTGACGGGGGAGGCAGCAATCAGCCCCAGCATTTT. Protein: CASSENFDGGGSNQPQHF.